The clone carrying this TCR beta chain was counted only a few times. The data derive from a study of T-cell memory formation after mild COVID-19. Using its own MiXCR run on the 5' RACE reads, TCRdb lists one record per CDR3 protein. Among some 120,000 distinct CDR3 sequences listed, roughly 6.2% were seen once. The CDR3 covers 15 residues. Germline CDR1 LNHDA, CDR2 SQIVND (reference sequence). V shed 4 bases and J 1 base; nucleotides not matched to a gene: 7. The sequence derives from an adult woman who had mild COVID-19 (a few samples of this study predate the infection). Cell type and time point are not known. The sequenced sample was PBMCs or a T cell subset sorted from them (not recorded which). This rearrangement joins TRBV19 to TRBJ2-7; 7 bases are a match to TRBD1. The CDR3 loop is CASSSYEGASYEQYF. The DNA of the CDR3 is TGTGCCAGTAGTAGCTATGAGGGGGCTTCCTACGAGCAGTACTTC.